This T cell receptor (beta chain) was identified during a study of shared clonotypes between healthy human individuals. Germline CDR1 is SSHAT and CDR2 is FNYEAQ (reference sequence). This CDR3 is built from 15 residues. V was shortened by 2 bases and J by 1 base, with 11 bases between the two germline ends. The study enrolled healthy HIV-negative adults without recent acute infections or vaccinations as donors. Data came from immunoSEQ multiplex PCR; TCRdb stores just in-frame clones and leaves some out. The sample records about 490,000 clones, around 78% being singletons. The sequence was obtained from a woman in her thirties or forties in good health. Some clones in this sample may be carry-over from other donors' samples. The specimen sequenced was PBMCs. The chain carries TRBV7-7 and TRBJ1-1; D perhaps matches TRBD1 (5 bases). The CDR3 DNA sequence: TGTGCCAGCAGCTTACAATTCGGGGGGAACACTGAAGCTTTCTTT. It encodes CASSLQFGGNTEAFF.